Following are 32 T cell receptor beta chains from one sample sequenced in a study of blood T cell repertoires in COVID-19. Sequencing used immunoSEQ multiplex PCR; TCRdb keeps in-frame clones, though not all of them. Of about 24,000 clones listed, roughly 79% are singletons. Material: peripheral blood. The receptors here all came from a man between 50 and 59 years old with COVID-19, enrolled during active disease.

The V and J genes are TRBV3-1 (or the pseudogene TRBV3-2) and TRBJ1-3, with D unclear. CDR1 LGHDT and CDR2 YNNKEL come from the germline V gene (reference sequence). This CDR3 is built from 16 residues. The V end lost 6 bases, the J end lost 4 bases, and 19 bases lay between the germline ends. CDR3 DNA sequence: TGTGCCAGCAGTCGATCCTCATCGGGGTCCGGAAACACCATATATTTT. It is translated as CASSRSSSGSGNTIYF.

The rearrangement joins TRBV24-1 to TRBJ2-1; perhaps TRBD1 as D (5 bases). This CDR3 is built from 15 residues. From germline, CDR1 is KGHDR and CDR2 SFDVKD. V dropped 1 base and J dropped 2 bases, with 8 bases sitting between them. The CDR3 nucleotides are TGTGCCACCAGTGATTTCCAGGGTACCTACAATGAGCAGTTCTTC. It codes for CATSDFQGTYNEQFF.

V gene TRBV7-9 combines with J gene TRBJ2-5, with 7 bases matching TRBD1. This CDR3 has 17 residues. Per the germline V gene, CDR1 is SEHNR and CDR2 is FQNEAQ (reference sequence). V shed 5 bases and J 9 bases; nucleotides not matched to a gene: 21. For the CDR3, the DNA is TGTGCCAGCAGCAACTCTTCTATTACAGGGGCTCGGGCGGCCCAGTACTTC. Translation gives CASSNSSITGARAAQYF.

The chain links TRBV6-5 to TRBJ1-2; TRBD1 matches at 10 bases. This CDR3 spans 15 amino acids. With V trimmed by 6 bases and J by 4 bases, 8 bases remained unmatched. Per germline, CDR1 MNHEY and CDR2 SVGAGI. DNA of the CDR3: TGTGCCAGCAGGGACAGGGGGATAGGGTCCTATGGCTACACCTTC. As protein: CASRDRGIGSYGYTF.

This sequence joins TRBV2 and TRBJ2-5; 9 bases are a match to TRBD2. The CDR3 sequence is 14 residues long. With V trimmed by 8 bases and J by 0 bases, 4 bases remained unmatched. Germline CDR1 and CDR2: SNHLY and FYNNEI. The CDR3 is CASVAGEYQETQYF. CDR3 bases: TGTGCCAGCGTAGCGGGAGAATACCAAGAGACCCAGTACTTC.

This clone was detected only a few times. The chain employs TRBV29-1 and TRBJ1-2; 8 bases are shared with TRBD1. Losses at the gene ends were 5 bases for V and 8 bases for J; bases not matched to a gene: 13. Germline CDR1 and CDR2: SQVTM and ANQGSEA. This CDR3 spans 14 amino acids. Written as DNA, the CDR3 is TGCAGCGTTAAAGTGAGGACAGGGTTCGTGGGCTACACCTTC. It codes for CSVKVRTGFVGYTF.

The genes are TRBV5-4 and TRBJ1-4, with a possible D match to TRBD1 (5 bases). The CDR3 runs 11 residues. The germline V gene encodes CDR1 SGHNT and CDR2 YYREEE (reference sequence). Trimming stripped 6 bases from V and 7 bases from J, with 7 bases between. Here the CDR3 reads CASTQGEKLFF. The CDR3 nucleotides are TGTGCCAGCACTCAGGGTGAAAAACTGTTTTTT.

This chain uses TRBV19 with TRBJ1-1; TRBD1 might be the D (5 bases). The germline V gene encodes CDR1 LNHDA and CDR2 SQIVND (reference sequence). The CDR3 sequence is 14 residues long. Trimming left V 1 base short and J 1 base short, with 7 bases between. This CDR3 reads CASSIGQQNTEAFF. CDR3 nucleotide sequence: TGTGCCAGTAGTATAGGACAGCAGAACACTGAAGCTTTCTTT.

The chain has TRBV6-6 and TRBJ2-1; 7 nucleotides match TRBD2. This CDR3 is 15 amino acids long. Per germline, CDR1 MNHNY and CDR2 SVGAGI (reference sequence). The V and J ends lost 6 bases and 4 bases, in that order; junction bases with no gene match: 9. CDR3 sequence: CASSKGLAAYNEQFF. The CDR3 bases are TGTGCCAGCAGCAAGGGGCTAGCGGCATACAATGAGCAGTTCTTC.

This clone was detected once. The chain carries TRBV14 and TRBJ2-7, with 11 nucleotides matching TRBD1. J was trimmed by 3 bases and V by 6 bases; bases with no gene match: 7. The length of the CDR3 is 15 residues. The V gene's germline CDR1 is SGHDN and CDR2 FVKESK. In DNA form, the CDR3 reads TGTGCCAGCAGTAACCGGGACAGGGGGATCTACGAGCAGTACTTC. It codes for CASSNRDRGIYEQYF.

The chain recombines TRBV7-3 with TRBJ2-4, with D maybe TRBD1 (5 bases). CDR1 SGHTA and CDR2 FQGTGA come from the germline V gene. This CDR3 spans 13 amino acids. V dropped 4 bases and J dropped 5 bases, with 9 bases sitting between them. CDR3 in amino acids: CASSSQGENIQYF. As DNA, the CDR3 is TGTGCCAGCAGCTCACAAGGGGAAAACATTCAGTACTTC.

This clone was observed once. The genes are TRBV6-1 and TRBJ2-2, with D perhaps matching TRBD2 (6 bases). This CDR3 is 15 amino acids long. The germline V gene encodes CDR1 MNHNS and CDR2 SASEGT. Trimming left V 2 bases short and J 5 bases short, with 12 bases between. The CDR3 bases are TGTGCCAGCAGTGAATACGGGGGTAGGACCGGGGAGCTGTTTTTT. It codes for CASSEYGGRTGELFF.

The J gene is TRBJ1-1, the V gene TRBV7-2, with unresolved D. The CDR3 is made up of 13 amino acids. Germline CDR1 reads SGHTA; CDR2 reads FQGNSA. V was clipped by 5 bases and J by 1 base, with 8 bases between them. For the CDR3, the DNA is TGTGCCAGCAGCCCGCAAGCGAACACTGAAGCTTTCTTT. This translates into CASSPQANTEAFF.

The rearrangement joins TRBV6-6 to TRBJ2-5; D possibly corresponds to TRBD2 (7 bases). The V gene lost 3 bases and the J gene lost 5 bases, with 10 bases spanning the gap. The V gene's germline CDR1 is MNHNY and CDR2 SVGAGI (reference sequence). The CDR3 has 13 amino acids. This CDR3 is CASSYGRGETQYF. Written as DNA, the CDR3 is TGTGCCAGCAGTTATGGGAGGGGGGAGACCCAGTACTTC.

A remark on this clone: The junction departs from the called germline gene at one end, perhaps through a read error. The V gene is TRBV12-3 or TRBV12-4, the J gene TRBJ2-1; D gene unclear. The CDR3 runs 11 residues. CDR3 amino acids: CASSSYHEQFF. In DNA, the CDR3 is TGTGCCAGCAGTTCCTACCATGAGCAGTTCTTC.

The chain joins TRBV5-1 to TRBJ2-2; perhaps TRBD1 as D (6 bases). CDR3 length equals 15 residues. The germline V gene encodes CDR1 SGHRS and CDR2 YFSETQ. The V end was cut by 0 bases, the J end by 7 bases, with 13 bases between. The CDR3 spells CASSLGAGGHGELFF. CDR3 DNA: TGCGCCAGCAGCTTGGGGGCTGGGGGCCACGGGGAGCTGTTTTTT.

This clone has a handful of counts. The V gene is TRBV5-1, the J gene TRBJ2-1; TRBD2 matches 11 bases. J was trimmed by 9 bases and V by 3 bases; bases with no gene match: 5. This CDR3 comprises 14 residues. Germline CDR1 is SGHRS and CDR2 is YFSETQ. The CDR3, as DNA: TGCGCCAGCAGCTCGACTAGCGGGGAAGTTGAGCAGTTCTTC. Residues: CASSSTSGEVEQFF.

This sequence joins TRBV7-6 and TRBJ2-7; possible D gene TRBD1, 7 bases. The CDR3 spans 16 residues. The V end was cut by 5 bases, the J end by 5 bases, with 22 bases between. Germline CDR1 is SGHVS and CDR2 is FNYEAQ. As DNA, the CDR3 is TGTGCCAGCAGCCGACGGGACAGATCAAGGGGGGACGAGCAGTACTTC. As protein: CASSRRDRSRGDEQYF.

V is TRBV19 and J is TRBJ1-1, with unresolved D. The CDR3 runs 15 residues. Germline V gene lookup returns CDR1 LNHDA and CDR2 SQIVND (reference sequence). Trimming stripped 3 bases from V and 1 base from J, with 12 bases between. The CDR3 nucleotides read TGTGCCAGTAGTATTTCTTCTTCGGGGAACACTGAAGCTTTCTTT. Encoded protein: CASSISSSGNTEAFF.

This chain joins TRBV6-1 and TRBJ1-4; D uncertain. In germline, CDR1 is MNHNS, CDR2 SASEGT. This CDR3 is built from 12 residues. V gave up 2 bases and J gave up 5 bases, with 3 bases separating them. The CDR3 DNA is TGTGCCAGCAGTGAACAGAATGAAAAACTGTTTTTT. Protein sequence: CASSEQNEKLFF.

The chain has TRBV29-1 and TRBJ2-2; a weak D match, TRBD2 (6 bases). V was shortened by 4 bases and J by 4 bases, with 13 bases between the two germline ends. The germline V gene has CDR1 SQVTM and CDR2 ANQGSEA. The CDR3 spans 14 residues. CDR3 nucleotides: TGCAGCGTTGGCCTCCTGACTAGCACCGGGGAGCTGTTTTTT. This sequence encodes CSVGLLTSTGELFF.

The DNA for the CDR3 is TGTGCCAGTAGCCCGGGACAGGCCGGAGGAGCCCAGCATTTT. It codes for CASSPGQAGGAQHF. The chain recombines TRBV19 with TRBJ1-5; 8 bases align to TRBD1. V gave up 6 bases and J gave up 11 bases; unmatched junction bases: 12. The CDR3 covers 14 residues. Germline V gene lookup returns CDR1 LNHDA and CDR2 SQIVND (reference sequence).

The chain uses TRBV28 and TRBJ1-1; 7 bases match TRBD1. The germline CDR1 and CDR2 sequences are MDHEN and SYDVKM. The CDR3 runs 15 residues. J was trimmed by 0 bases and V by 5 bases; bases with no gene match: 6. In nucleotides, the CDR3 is TGTGCCAGCAGTACGGGACAGTCCATGAACACTGAAGCTTTCTTT. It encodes CASSTGQSMNTEAFF.

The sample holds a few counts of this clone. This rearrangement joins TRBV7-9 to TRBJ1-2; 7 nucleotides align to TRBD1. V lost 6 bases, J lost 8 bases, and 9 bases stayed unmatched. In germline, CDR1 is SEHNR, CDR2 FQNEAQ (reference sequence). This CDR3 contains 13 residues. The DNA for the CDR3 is TGTGCCAGCAGGACGGACAGGTTCCGGGGCTACACCTTC. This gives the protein CASRTDRFRGYTF.

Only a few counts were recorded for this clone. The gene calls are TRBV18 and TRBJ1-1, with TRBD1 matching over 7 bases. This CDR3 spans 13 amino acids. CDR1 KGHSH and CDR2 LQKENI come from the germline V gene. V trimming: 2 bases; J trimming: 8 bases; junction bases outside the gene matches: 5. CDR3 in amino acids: CASSPGTANEAFF. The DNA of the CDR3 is TGTGCCAGCTCACCAGGGACAGCGAACGAAGCTTTCTTT.

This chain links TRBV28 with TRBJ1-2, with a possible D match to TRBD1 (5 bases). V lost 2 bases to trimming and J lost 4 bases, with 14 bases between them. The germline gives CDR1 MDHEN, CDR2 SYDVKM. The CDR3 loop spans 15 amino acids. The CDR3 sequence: CASSLGAASVYGYTF. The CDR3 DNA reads TGTGCCAGCAGTTTAGGGGCAGCTAGTGTCTATGGCTACACCTTC.

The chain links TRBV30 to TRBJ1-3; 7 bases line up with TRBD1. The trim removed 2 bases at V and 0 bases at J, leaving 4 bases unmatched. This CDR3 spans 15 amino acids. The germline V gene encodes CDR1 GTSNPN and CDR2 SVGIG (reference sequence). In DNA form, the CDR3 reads TGTGCCTGGAGTTGGGACAGCCTCTCTGGAAACACCATATATTTT. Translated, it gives CAWSWDSLSGNTIYF.

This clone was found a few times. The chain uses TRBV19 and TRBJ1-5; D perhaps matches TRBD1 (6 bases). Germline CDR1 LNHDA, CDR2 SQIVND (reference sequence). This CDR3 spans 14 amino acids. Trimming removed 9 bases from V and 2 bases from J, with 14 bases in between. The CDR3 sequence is CASTHRVRNQPQHF. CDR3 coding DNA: TGTGCCAGCACACACAGGGTGCGCAATCAGCCCCAGCATTTT.

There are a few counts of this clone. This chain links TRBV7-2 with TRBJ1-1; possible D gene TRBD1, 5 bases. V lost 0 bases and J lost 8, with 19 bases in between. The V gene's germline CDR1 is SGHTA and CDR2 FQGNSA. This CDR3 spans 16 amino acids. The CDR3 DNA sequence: TGTGCCAGCAGCTTAGCGGTCAACAGGCTCCGATCCGAAGCTTTCTTT. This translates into CASSLAVNRLRSEAFF.

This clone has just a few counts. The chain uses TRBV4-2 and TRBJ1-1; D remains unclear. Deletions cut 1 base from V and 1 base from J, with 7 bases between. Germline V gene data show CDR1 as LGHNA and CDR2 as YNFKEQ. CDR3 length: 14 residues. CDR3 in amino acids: CASSQVAQNTEAFF. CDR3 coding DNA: TGTGCCAGCAGCCAAGTCGCACAGAACACTGAAGCTTTCTTT.

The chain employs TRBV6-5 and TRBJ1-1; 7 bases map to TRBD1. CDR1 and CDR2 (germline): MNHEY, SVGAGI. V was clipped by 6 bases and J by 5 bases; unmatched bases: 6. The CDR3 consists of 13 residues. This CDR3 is CASRGQQATEAFF. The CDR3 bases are TGTGCCAGCAGGGGACAGCAAGCTACTGAAGCTTTCTTT.

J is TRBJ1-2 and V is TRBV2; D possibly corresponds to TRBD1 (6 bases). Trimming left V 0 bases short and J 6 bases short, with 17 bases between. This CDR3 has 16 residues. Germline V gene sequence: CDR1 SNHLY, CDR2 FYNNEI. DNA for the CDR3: TGTGCCAGCAGTGAAGCTAGTCGGGGGGCAATAAATGGCTACACCTTC. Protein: CASSEASRGAINGYTF.